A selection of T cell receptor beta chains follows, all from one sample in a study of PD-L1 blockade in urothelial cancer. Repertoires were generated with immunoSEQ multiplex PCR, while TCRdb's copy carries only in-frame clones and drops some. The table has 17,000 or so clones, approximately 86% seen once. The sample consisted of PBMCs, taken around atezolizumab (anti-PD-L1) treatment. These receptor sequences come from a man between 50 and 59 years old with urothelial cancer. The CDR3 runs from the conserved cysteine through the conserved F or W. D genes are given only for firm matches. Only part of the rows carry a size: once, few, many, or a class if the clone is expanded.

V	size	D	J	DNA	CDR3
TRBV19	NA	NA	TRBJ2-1	TGTGCCAGTAGTGATTTAGGGGATGAGCAGTTCTTC	CASSDLGDEQFF
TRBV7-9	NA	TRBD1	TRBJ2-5	TGTGCCAGCAGCTTTACCACAGGGGGCTCGGGGGAGACCCAGTACTTC	CASSFTTGGSGETQYF
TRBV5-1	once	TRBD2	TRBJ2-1	TGCGCCAGCAGCTATGGACTAGCGGGCGGCAACGATGAGCAGTTCTTC	CASSYGLAGGNDEQFF
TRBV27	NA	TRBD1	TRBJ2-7	TGTGCCAGCAGTCCGTACCGGGACAGGCTCGAGCAGTACTTC	CASSPYRDRLEQYF
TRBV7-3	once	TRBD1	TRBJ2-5	TGTGCCAGCAGGCAAACAGGGGATTGGCGAGAGACCCAGTACTTC	CASRQTGDWRETQYF
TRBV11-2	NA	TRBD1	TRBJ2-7	TGTGCCAGCAGCTCCCCAACAGGGGATGAGCAGTACTTC	CASSSPTGDEQYF
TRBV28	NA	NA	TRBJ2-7	TGTGCCAGCACCGCAAGAAAAGGGACTCACTACGAGCAGTACTTC	CASTARKGTHYEQYF
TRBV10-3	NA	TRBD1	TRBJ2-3	TGTGCCATCAGGGGGGACAGGGCTTACACAGATACGCAGTATTTT	CAIRGDRAYTDTQYF
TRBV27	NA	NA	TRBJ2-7	TGTGCCAGCAGTTTAGGTCTCGGGAAAGAGCAGTACTTC	CASSLGLGKEQYF
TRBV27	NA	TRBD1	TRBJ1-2	TGTGCCAGCACCTCAGGGGGCTCGGGCTACACCTTC	CASTSGGSGYTF
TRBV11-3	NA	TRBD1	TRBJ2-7	TGTGCCAGCAGCTTGCCGGGACAGGGGTTGTCGGAGCAGTACTTC	CASSLPGQGLSEQYF
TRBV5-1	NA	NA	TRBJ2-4	TGCGCCAGCAGCTTGGAAGTGATCGCCTCCGCGAGGGCCAAAAACATTCAGTACTTC	CASSLEVIASARAKNIQYF
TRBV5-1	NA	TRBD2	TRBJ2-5	TGCGCCAGCAGCGCAGTCGGGGGGACCCAACAGACCCAGTACTTC	CASSAVGGTQQTQYF
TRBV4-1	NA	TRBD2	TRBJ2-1	TGCGCCAGCAGCCTCCAACGGACTAGCGGGAATGAGCAGTTCTTC	CASSLQRTSGNEQFF
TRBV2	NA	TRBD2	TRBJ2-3	TGTGCCAGCCCCCTCGGGACTAGCGGGGCAGATACGCAGTATTTT	CASPLGTSGADTQYF
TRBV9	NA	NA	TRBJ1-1	TGTGCCAGCAGCGTAGAAGACACGAAAGCCACCTTT	CASSVEDTKATF
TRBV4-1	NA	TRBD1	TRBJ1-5	TGCGCCAGCAGCCAAGTTAGGACAGGGGGGGTTTATAGCAATCAGCCCCAGCATTTT	CASSQVRTGGVYSNQPQHF
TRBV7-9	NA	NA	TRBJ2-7	TGTGCCAGCAGCTTAACCTCGGGGCGGGGACGCACCTACGAGCAGTACTTC	CASSLTSGRGRTYEQYF
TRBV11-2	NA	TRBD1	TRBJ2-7	TGTGCCAGCAGCTTAGAGGGGGACAGGGGTCTCTACGAGCAGTACTTC	CASSLEGDRGLYEQYF
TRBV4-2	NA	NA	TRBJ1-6	TGTGCCAGCAGCCACCATGACCGATTAGACAGGCGCGGTTCACCCCTCCACTTT	CASSHHDRLDRRGSPLHF
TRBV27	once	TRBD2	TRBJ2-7	TGTGCCAGCAGCCCGGGACTAGCAGCCTACGAGCAGTACTTC	CASSPGLAAYEQYF
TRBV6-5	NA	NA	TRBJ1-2	TGTGCCAGCAGTTACTCGAGCCAGGGCAGTGGCTACACCTTC	CASSYSSQGSGYTF
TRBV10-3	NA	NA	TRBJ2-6	TGTGCCATCAGTGGCTCAGGGACTGGGGCCAACGTCCTGACTTTC	CAISGSGTGANVLTF
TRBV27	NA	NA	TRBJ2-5	TGTGCCAGCAGTCGGGCGGGGGCAAAAGAGACCCAGTACTTC	CASSRAGAKETQYF
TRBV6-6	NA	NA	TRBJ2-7	TGTGCCAGCAGGAACCGGCCTGACTCGCGGGACTACGAGCAGTACTTC	CASRNRPDSRDYEQYF
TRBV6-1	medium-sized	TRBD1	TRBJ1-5	TGTGCCAGCGGGACAGGGCTGAATGGCAATCAGCCCCAGCATTTT	CASGTGLNGNQPQHF
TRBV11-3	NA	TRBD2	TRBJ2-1	TGTGCCAGCAGCTCCCGGACTAGCGGGGGCTTCAACAATGAGCAGTTCTTC	CASSSRTSGGFNNEQFF
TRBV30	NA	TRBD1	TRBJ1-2	TGTGCCCGGGACAGCAGAGCTAACTATGGCTACACCTTC	CARDSRANYGYTF
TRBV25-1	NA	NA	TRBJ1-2	TGTGCCAGCAGTAAGACAGAACCCTATGGCTACACCTTC	CASSKTEPYGYTF
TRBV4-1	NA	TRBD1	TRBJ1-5	TGCGCCAGCAGCCAAGGAGCAGGGGGGTATCAGCCCCAGCATTTT	CASSQGAGGYQPQHF
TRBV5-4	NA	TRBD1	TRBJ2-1	TGTGCCAGCAGCCTCCGGGACAGGGGGGCCAATGAGCAGTTCTTC	CASSLRDRGANEQFF
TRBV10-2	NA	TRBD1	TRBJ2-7	TGCGCCAGCAGTGAGTGGGGGGTCGGGACAGGGGCCTACGAGCAGTACTTC	CASSEWGVGTGAYEQYF
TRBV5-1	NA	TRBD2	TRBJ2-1	TGCGCCAGCAGCTTATTCCCCGGGGGGGAGTACAATGAGCAGTTCTTC	CASSLFPGGEYNEQFF
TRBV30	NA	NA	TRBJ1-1	TGTGCCTGGAGTGCGGGGGGCACAGCTTTCTTT	CAWSAGGTAFF
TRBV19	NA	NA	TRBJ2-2	TGTGCCAGTAGTACCGCGGACACCGGGGAGCTGTTTTTT	CASSTADTGELFF
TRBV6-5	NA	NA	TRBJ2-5	TGTGCCAGCATTCCTTTGGGGGGAGAGACCCAGTACTTC	CASIPLGGETQYF
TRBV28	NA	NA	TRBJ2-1	TGTGCCAGCAGTCTAAATCCTCCTAGCGCCCAATACAATGAGCAGTTCTTC	CASSLNPPSAQYNEQFF
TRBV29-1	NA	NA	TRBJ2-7	TGCAGCGTTGATTCCGGCAGGGGTACCTACGAGCAGTACTTC	CSVDSGRGTYEQYF
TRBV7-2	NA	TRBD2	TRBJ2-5	TGTGCCAGCAGCCCCCAGCTAGCGGGGGGAGAGACCCAGTACTTC	CASSPQLAGGETQYF
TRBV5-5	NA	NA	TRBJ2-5	TGTGCCAGCAGCTTGGCAGGAGAGACCCAGTACTTC	CASSLAGETQYF
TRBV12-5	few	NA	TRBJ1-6	TGTGCTAGTGGTTTGGACTTAGGCGGTCGTCCCCTCCACTTT	CASGLDLGGRPLHF
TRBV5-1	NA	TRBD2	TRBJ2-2	TGCGCCAGCAGCCCGGGGGGGCTGAACACCGGGGAGCTGTTTTTT	CASSPGGLNTGELFF
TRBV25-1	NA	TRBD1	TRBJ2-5	TGTGCCAGCAGCTTCCGGACAGGGCGAGAGACCCAGTACTTC	CASSFRTGRETQYF
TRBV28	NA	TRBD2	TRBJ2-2	TGTGCCAGCAGATACGGACTAGCGGGGAACACCGGGGAGCTGTTTTTT	CASRYGLAGNTGELFF
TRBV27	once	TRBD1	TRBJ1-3	TGTGCCAGCAGTTTAGACAGGGGGGGAAACACCATATATTTT	CASSLDRGGNTIYF
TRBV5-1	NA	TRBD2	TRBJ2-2	TGCGCCAGCAGCATTAGCGGGGAGAACACCGGGGAGCTGTTTTTT	CASSISGENTGELFF
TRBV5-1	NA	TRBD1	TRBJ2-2	TGCGCCAGCCAACAGGGGGGCGGGGAGCTGTTTTTT	CASQQGGGELFF
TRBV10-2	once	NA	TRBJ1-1	TGCGCCAGCGGTTGGAGATCTGGGACTGAAGCTTTCTTT	CASGWRSGTEAFF
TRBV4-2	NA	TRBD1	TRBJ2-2	TGTGCCAGCAGCCAGCGCCCGGGACAGTTTGCCGGGGAGCTGTTTTTT	CASSQRPGQFAGELFF
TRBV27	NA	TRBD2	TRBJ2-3	TGTGCCAGCAGTTCCCCGACTAGCCTCTGGGGGGATACGCAGTATTTT	CASSSPTSLWGDTQYF
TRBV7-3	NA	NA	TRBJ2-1	TGTGCCAGCAGCCAGGCGGGCGGGAATGAGCAGTTCTTC	CASSQAGGNEQFF
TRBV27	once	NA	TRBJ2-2	TGTGCCAGCTCGGACACGAACACCGGGGAGCTGTTTTTT	CASSDTNTGELFF
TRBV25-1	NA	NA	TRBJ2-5	TGTGCCAGCAGTGTCGACATGGTCAAGGAGACCCAGTACTTC	CASSVDMVKETQYF